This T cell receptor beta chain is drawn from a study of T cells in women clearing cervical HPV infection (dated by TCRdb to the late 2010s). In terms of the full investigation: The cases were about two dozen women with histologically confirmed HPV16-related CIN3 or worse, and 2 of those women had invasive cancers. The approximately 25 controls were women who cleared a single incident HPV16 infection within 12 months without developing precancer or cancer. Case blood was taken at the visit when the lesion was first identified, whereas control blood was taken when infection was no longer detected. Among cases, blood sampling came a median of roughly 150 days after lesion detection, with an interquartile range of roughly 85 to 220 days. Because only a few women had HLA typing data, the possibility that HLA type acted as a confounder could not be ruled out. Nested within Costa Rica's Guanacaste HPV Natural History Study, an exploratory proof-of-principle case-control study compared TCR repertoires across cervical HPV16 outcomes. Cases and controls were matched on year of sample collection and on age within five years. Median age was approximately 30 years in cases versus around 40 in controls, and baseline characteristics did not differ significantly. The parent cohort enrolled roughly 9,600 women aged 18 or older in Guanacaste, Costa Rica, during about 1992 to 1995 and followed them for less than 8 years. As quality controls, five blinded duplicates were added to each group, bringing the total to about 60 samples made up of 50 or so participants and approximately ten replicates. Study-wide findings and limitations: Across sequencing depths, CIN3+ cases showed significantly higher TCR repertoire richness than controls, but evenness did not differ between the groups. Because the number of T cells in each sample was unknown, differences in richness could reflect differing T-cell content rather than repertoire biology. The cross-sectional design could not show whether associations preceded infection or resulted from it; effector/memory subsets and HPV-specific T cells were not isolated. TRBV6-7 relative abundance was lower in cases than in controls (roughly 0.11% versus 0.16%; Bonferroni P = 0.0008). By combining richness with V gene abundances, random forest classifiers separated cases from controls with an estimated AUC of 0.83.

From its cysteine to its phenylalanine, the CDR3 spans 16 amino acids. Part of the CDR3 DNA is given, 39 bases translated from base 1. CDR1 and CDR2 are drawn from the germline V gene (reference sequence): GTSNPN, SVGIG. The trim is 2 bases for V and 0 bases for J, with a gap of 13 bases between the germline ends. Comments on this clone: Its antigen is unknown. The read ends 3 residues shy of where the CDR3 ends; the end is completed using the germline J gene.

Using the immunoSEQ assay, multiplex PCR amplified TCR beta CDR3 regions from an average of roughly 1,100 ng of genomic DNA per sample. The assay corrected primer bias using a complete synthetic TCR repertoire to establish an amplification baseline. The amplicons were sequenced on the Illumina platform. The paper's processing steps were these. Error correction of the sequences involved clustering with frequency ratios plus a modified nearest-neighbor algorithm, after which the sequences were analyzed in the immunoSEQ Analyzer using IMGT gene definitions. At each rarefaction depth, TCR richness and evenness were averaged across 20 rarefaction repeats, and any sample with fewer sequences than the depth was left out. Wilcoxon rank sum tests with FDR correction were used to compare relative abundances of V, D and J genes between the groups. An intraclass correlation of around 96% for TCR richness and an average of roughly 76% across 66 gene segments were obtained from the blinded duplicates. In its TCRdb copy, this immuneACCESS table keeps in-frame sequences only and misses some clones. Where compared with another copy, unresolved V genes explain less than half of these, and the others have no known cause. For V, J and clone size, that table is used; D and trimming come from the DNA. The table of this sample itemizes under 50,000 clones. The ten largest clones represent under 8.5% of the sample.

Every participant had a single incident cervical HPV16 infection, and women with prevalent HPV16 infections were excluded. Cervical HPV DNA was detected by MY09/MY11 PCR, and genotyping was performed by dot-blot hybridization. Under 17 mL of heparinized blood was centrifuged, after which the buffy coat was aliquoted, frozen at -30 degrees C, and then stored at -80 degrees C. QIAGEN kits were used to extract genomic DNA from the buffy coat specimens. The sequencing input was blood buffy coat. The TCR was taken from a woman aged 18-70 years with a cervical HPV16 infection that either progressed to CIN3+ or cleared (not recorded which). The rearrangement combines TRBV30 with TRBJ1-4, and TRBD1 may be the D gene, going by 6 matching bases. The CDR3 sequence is CAWSPARGSTNEKLFF. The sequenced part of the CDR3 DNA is TGTGCCTGGAGTCCCGCCAGGGGTTCAACTAATGAAAAA.